This entry describes one T cell receptor beta chain. This clone was seen a few times. What antigen it recognizes has not been identified. No base quality information exists; no much larger clone differs at one position. Other DNA sequences in the same sample also yield this CDR3. The High Capacity cDNA Reverse Transcription Kit was used to reverse transcribe all of the isolated RNA, meaning that expressed TCRB transcripts were what got sequenced. Deep immunoSEQ sequencing was performed on naive, central memory and regulatory T cell samples, with an average of approximately 3.9 million total reads per sample. Sorted cells were lysed in RLT buffer, and RNA was extracted using DNase-treated RNeasy Micro or Mini kits according to cell number. Each cell subset was processed on its own to prevent cross-contamination, while patient and healthy donor samples were processed together. Using the immunoSEQ multiplex PCR, TCRB sequences were amplified from cDNA into 87-bp fragments spanning the CDR3 region. Sequencing of the amplicons was done on the Illumina HiSeq platform. The published analysis was carried out like this. PCR bias was corrected computationally using synthetic template baselines, and reads within Hamming distance 2 were collapsed, with unmergeable singletons discarded. Reads were aligned to IMGT to assign V, D and J genes, CDR3 length, and insertions or deletions at six rearrangement sites. Within each subset, clonotype counts were normalized to sorted cell number, after which true diversity and Gini coefficients were computed with the tcR R package. The overlap coefficient, calculated on TCRB nucleotide sequences, was used to quantify repertoire sharing. Out-of-frame TCRB sequences from naive cells were analyzed to stand in for the pre-selection repertoire. TCRdb holds this immuneACCESS table with in-frame rearrangements only. Some clones are missing; in checked studies, unresolved V genes explain under half, and the rest has no known cause. D and trimming come from the DNA, and the V and J calls and clone size come from that table. Within this sample are 310,000 or so clones, with approximately 16% of them counted one time only. Clones ranked in the top ten supply around 0.015% of the sample.

This entry belongs to a study of beta chain features in type 1 diabetes (dated by TCRdb to about 2018). About the study as a whole: Mean age, gender distribution, total cell number and subset yield were not different between patients and healthy donors. Across all samples, some 110,000,000 sorted cells were examined, and cell number per subset correlated strongly with RNA yield. The study compared TCRB repertoires of sorted circulating CD4+ T cell subsets between recently diagnosed type 1 diabetes patients and matched healthy donors. Naive and central memory subsets were obtained from all 30 or so donors, but regulatory and stem cell-like memory subsets were isolated from only 8 patients and 8 healthy donors.

A single peripheral blood draw of roughly 0.11 L on average was collected from each donor into heparinised tubes. A BD FACSAria II and a panel including CD45RO, CCR7, CD25, CD127, CD95 and CD27 were used to sort naive, central memory, regulatory and stem cell-like memory CD4+ T cells. Every sorted population had a purity above 95%. PBMCs were separated immediately by Lymphoprep density gradient centrifugation and were stained directly, without being cultured. To minimize batch effects, samples were stained and sorted in pairs, one healthy donor with one patient per experiment. The CDR3 runs 13 amino acids, cysteine and phenylalanine included. Of all the DNA, just the CDR3 is kept, 39 bases in frame from base 1. The germline V end is reduced by 3 bases and the J end by 8 bases; junction bases left unmatched: 4. The germline V gene (reference sequence) provides CDR1 SEHNR and CDR2 FQNEAQ. Beyond this particular receptor, the publication reports: In all four CD4+ subsets, TCRB CDR3 length was moderately but significantly shorter in type 1 diabetes patients. Because the HLA sub-analyses included only small numbers of individuals, any influence of HLA type on TCRB rearrangement was left unresolved. Naive, central memory and regulatory TCRB repertoires appeared more similar among patients than among healthy donors. At VDJ recombination sites, type 1 diabetes patients had fewer insertions and more deleted nucleotides, which implies abnormalities in thymic rearrangement. Because cDNA was sequenced instead of genomic DNA, highly expressing activated cells could be over-represented, though the groups showed no difference in activation or CD3 levels. Shorter templates might have been favored by PCR, but patient and control samples were amplified and corrected together, so both groups would have been affected equally by any skew.

This TCR derives from a man aged 18-30 years with type 1 diabetes. The chain joins TRBV7-9 to TRBJ2-1; 7 bases in between match TRBD2. The source material was naive CD4+ T cells from blood. This sample's cell subset or site label indicates: true naive CD4+ T cells. The CDR3 is CASSLGGRDEQFF. The nucleotide sequence reads as follows: TGTGCCAGCAGCTTGGGAGGGAGGGATGAGCAGTTCTTC.